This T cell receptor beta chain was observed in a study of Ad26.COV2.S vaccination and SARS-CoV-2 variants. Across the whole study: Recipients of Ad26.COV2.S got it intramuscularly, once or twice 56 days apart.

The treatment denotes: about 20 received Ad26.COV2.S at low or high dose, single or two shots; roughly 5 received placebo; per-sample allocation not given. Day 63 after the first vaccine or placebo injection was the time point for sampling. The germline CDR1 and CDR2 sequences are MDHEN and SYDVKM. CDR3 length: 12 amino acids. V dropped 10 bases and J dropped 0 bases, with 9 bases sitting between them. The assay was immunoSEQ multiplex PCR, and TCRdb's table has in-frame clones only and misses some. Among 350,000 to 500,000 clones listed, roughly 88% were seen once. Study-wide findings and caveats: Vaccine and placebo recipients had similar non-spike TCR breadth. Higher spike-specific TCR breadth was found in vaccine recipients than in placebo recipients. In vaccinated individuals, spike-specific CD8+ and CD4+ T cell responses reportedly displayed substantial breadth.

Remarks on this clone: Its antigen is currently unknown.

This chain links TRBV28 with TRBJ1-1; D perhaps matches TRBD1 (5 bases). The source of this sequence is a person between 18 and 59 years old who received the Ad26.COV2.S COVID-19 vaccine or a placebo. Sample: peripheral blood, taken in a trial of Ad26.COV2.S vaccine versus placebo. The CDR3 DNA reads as TGTGCCACCGTGACAGTGAACACTGAAGCTTTCTTT. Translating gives CATVTVNTEAFF.